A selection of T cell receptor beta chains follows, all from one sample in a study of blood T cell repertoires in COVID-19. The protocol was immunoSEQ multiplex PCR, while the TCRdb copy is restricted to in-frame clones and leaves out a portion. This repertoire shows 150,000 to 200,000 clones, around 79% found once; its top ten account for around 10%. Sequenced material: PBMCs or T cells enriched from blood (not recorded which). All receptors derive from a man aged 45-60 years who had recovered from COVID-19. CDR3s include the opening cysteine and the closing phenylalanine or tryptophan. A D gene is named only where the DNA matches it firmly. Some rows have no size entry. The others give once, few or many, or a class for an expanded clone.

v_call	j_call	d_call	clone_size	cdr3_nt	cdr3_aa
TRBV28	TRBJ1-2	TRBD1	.	TGTGCCACCCTAACAGGGGCAAACTATGGCTACACCTTC	CATLTGANYGYTF
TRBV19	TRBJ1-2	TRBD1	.	TGTGCCAGTAGGGGTAGACAGGGGTCAGATGGCTACACCTTC	CASRGRQGSDGYTF
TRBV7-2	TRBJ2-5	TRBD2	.	TGTGCCAGCAGCTTATTTGGCGGGGGGGCTGAGACCCAGTACTTC	CASSLFGGGAETQYF
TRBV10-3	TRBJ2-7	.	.	TGTGCCATCAGCCAACCAAGCAGGGGTGACTACGAGCAGTACTTC	CAISQPSRGDYEQYF
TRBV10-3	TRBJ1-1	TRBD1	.	TGTGCCATCAGTGAGGGGGGGACAGGGATTGAAGCTTTCTTT	CAISEGGTGIEAFF
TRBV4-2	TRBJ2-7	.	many	TGTGCCAGCAGCCAAGATGTCCGGGACAATCCCTACGAGCAGTACTTC	CASSQDVRDNPYEQYF
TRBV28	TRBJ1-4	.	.	TGTGCCAGCAGTTTATCGACCAGCCCCCAAGGGGGTGAAAAACTGTTTTTT	CASSLSTSPQGGEKLFF
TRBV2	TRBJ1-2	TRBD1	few	TGTGCCAGCACAACAGAAGGGGGCGCGTCTCATGGCTACACCTTC	CASTTEGGASHGYTF
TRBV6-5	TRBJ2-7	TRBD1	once	TGTGCCAGCAGCCGGATGGGACAGGGAGGTTACGAGCAGTACTTC	CASSRMGQGGYEQYF
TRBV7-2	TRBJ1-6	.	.	TGTGCCAGCAGCTTATCCGGGACCTATAATTCACCCCTCCACTTT	CASSLSGTYNSPLHF
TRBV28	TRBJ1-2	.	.	TGTGCCAGCAGTTTAGTAGCGCGGGGGGCCCATGGCTACACCTTC	CASSLVARGAHGYTF
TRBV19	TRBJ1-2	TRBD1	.	TGTGCCAGTAGTAGCGGACAGGTGAGGGATGGCTACACCTTC	CASSSGQVRDGYTF
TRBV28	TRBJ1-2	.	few	TGTGCCAGCAACAGGATATCTACTAATGGCTACACCTTC	CASNRISTNGYTF
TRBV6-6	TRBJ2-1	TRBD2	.	TGTGCCAGCAGTCCACCGGGACTAGCTCGCAATGAGCAGTTCTTC	CASSPPGLARNEQFF
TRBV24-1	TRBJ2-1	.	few	TGTGCCACCAGTGATTTGGGGCCCGTCGGTGAGCAGTTCTTC	CATSDLGPVGEQFF
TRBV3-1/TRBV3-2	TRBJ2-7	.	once	TGTGCCAGCAGCCCCGGAGCGGTGTACGAGCAGTACTTC	CASSPGAVYEQYF
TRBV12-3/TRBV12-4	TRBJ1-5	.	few	TGTGCCAGCAGTTACCGGGAGAATCAGCCCCAGCATTTT	CASSYRENQPQHF
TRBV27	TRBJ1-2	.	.	TGTGCCAGCAGTTCCAGGGATCCTACTTCACGTAACTATGGCTACACCTTC	CASSSRDPTSRNYGYTF
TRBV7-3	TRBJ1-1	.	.	TGTGCCAGCAGCCTCAAGAGGAACACTGAAGCTTTCTTT	CASSLKRNTEAFF
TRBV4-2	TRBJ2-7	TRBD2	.	TGTGCCAGCAGCCAATCGGGGACTAGCGGGGGTAGCTCCTACGAGCAGTACTTC	CASSQSGTSGGSSYEQYF
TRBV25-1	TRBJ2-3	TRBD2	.	TGTGCCAGCAGCCGCCGGGGGGGAGCAGGTACAGATACGCAGTATTTT	CASSRRGGAGTDTQYF
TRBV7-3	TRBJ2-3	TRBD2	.	TGTGCCAGCAGCCTGGTCCTGACCAGCGGGAGAATCGACACAGATACGCAGTATTTT	CASSLVLTSGRIDTDTQYF
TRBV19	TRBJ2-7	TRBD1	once	TGTGCCAGTAGTACTCGGGACAGGGCCTCCTACGAGCAGTACTTC	CASSTRDRASYEQYF
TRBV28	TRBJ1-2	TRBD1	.	TGTGCCAGCAGCCCCCAGGGGACAGGGTGGGGCTATGGCTACACCTTC	CASSPQGTGWGYGYTF